A selection of T cell receptor beta chains follows, all from one sample in a study of control samples from healthy donors and cancer patients. TCRdb's copy holds only in-frame clones and misses some; the assay was immunoSEQ multiplex PCR. The table shows roughly 83,000 clones, with approximately 82% occurring only once. Sequences were obtained from blood. These receptors were obtained from a woman aged 60 to 75 in good health. The CDR3 runs from the conserved cysteine through the conserved F or W. D genes are given only for firm matches.

j_gene	d_gene	v_gene	CDR3aa
TRBJ2-3	-	TRBV24-1	CATSDPNSGADTQYF
TRBJ1-5	TRBD1	TRBV9	CASSVQPGQSQPQHF
TRBJ2-7	-	TRBV28	CASSLWAGSYEQYF
TRBJ1-5	TRBD1	TRBV19	CASRLIGTGDQPQHF
TRBJ1-4	-	TRBV10-1	CASSVGGPNEKLFF
TRBJ1-1	-	TRBV2	CASSAIFIGGEAFF
TRBJ2-7	-	TRBV7-9	CASSQLDSPREQYF
TRBJ1-4	-	TRBV28	CASSPNEKLFF
TRBJ1-2	TRBD1	TRBV13	CASTESGGYGYTF
TRBJ2-1	-	TRBV19	CATSWAGRNEQFF
TRBJ1-6	-	TRBV7-2	CASSLGGRGANSALHF
TRBJ2-7	-	TRBV7-9	CASNKGRLSYEQYF
TRBJ1-1	-	TRBV2	CASSIQGGTEAFF
TRBJ2-3	-	TRBV11-3	CVSSLYPDTQYF
TRBJ2-4	TRBD1	TRBV7-9	CASSFTGDQPHQYF
TRBJ2-1	-	TRBV4-3	CASSQDFGNEQFF
TRBJ1-3	-	TRBV11-2	CASSLVGANSGNTIYF
TRBJ1-4	-	TRBV21-1	CASSKAGWGDSEKLFF
TRBJ2-7	TRBD1	TRBV5-1	CASSRSPRRDRAYEQYF
TRBJ2-1	TRBD1	TRBV10-3	CAISPGQGNNEQFF
TRBJ2-3	-	TRBV5-1	CASSWGAGSTDTQYF
TRBJ2-3	TRBD2	TRBV27	CASSLGPSGLYTDTQYF
TRBJ1-3	-	TRBV14	CASSRASERTPSGNTIYF
TRBJ1-6	-	TRBV5-1	CASSLQGSYNSPLHF